The TCR beta chain under discussion was sequenced for a study of blood T cells in healthy people across ages (dated by TCRdb to the mid-2010s). Study-wide context: In model experiments, roughly one uniquely barcoded TCR beta cDNA molecule per two T cells was captured by template switching. Age-related changes in TCR beta repertoire diversity were measured in the study by deep sequencing normalized with unique cDNA molecular identifiers. Donors were grouped into four age groups: young (average 16 years), middle-aged (roughly 37), aged (around 62) and long-lived (approximately 78). Donors of different ages were randomly distributed across sequencing lanes to avoid experimental bias. Two additional independent replicas of 1 million unique cDNA reads from the same blood draw were analyzed for two donors (one aged 18 to 30 and one aged 80 or older). Study-level results and caveats: As age increased, observed TCR beta diversity per million T cells dropped in a roughly linear way, and a significant reduction was already evident by age 40. Because profiling used bulk unsorted PBMCs, naive and antigen-experienced compartments could not be compared conclusively. Estimates of total diversity from one million sequenced T cells were regarded as lower bounds and underestimates. The long-lived group showed more naive CD4+ T cells, fewer expanded clones and increased TCR diversity than the aged group, suggesting age selection. Because donor CMV infection status was unknown, age-related changes in expanded clonotypes were potentially confounded. Observed TCR beta diversity correlated strongly with the percentage of naive T cells measured by flow cytometry.

Donors were a few dozen systemically healthy Caucasian individuals from Russia aged roughly 6 to 100 years. Approximately 9.3 milliliters of peripheral blood were drawn from each donor into EDTA-treated Vacutainer tubes. Ficoll-Paque density-gradient centrifugation was used to isolate PBMCs, with at least 6.5 million per sample. Total RNA was extracted from PBMCs with Trizol reagent, with at least 6 micrograms obtained per sample. For every donor, flow cytometry on a PBMC aliquot measured the percentage of naive CD45RAhigh/CD27high T cells. V and J are trimmed by 2 bases and 2 bases, and the gene matches miss 2 bases of the junction. From the cysteine through the phenylalanine, the CDR3 covers 15 amino acids. The retained sequence is limited to the CDR3, 45 bases, with the frame set at the first base. Per the germline V gene, MGHRA is the CDR1 and YSYEKL is the CDR2. In its sample, this clonotype was seen many times. What antigen it recognizes has not been identified. Base qualities are not at hand, and no much larger clone is one base apart.

Receptors were amplified or captured by 5' RACE. This sample was sequenced with an Illumina HiSeq 2500. A second PCR of roughly 7 to 12 cycles was performed with a sample-barcoded 5' primer and a J-beta primer mix. A template-switch 5' adaptor carrying 12 random nucleotides introduced a unique molecular identifier onto each TCR beta cDNA molecule. Each sample yielded at least 2.5 million CDR3-containing paired-end reads. All of the RNA was converted into first-strand cDNA using the Mint cDNA synthesis kit, with a TRBC-specific oligonucleotide serving as the primer. Following uracil-DNA glycosylase treatment, a first 18-cycle PCR with universal primers M1SS and BC2_uni_R was performed on all cDNA. Under the source paper's analysis protocol: For normalization, 1 million high-quality reads, each with a distinct molecular identifier, were randomly selected from each sample. Reads sharing molecular identifiers were discarded rather than binned into consensus sequences. MiTCR, with a Q25 quality threshold and the strictest error-elimination algorithm, was used for CDR3 identification, clonotype clustering and error correction. A nonparametric unseen species model with Euler transformation was used to estimate a lower bound on total TCR beta diversity. The public sequencing data were trimmed at Q25 with fastp and processed into clonotypes with MiXCR by TCRdb, which kept only in-frame beta chains. Rows with a matching CDR3 protein are joined into one entry that keeps the most common DNA and genes. The V and J calls and clone size come from TCRdb's table, not from the authors' own analysis. For this sample there are around 870,000 distinct CDR3 sequences; 29% appear just once. Jointly, the top ten make up 17% of the sample.

The clonotype was recovered from an elderly woman in good health. This sequence uses TRBV4-1 and TRBJ2-7; 11 central nucleotides agree with TRBD1. Sample: blood. The CDR3 protein is CASSQLGQGAYEQYF. The DNA sequence reads TGCGCCAGCAGCCAACTGGGACAGGGGGCCTACGAGCAGTACTTC.